These 22 T cell receptor beta chains were all obtained from the same sample, sequenced in a study of CD8 T cells in ankylosing spondylitis. TCRdb re-derived calls from the 5' RACE reads in MiXCR, one entry per CDR3 protein. Found here are about 440,000 distinct CDR3 sequences, 15% to 20% of them singletons; the top ten hold 1%. General study findings and limits: In ankylosing spondylitis blood, a motif of 7 to 9 highly homologous TCR beta variants appeared characteristic.

Antigens for these TCRs are unknown. The source material was blood, either unsorted or a sorted T cell fraction (not recorded which). The receptors stem from a male donor with ankylosing spondylitis.

This clonotype was counted only a few times. The chain has TRBV7-2 and TRBJ1-6, with 7 bases matching TRBD1. Germline assignment: CDR1 SGHTA and CDR2 FQGNSA. The junction had 4 bases not matched to a gene; V was cut back by 5 bases and J by 9 bases. This CDR3 is 13 amino acids long. The CDR3 nucleotides are TGTGCCAGCAGCGGGCGACAGGGTTCACCCCTCCACTTT. The encoded protein is CASSGRQGSPLHF.

This chain links TRBV4-1 with TRBJ2-3, with D unresolved. This CDR3 contains 12 residues. The V gene's germline CDR1 is MGHRA and CDR2 YSYEKL. Trimming cost V 4 bases and J 5 bases, with 7 bases left between them. CDR3 residues: CASSRSQDTQYF. The CDR3 coding sequence is TGCGCCAGCAGCCGATCCCAAGATACGCAGTATTTT.

The chain is built from TRBV6-2 or TRBV6-3 and TRBJ2-5; TRBD1 matches at 7 bases. Germline V CDR1 and CDR2: MNHEY, SVGEGT. The CDR3 is 16 residues long. Trimming removed 2 bases from V and 3 bases from J; junction bases left unmatched: 9. CDR3 in DNA: TGTGCCAGCAGTTACCTCCTTCGGACAGGAAAAGAGACCCAGTACTTC. Its translation: CASSYLLRTGKETQYF.

This clonotype has more than one count but fewer than ten. Germline is not matched at one junction end, which may reflect a read error. The rearrangement joins TRBV5-1 to TRBJ1-2; 8 nucleotides line up with TRBD1. CDR1 SGHRS and CDR2 YFSETQ come from the germline V gene. The CDR3 runs 11 residues. CDR3 protein: CASSAGQAISF. CDR3 bases: TGCGCCAGCAGCGCGGGACAGGCCATCTCCTTC.

The chain joins TRBV5-6 to TRBJ1-3; 7 nucleotides align to TRBD1. Per germline, CDR1 SGHDT and CDR2 YYEEEE. The CDR3 length is 15 residues. Trimming took 5 bases from V and 2 from J; bases not matched to a gene: 7. Written as DNA, the CDR3 is TGTGCCAGCAGTAGGGGACAGACTCCTGGAAACACCATATATTTT. Protein sequence: CASSRGQTPGNTIYF.

The CDR3 sequence is CASSLGLPAYNEQFF. DNA for the CDR3: TGTGCCAGCAGCTTAGGGCTACCGGCCTACAATGAGCAGTTCTTC. The V and J genes are TRBV7-2 and TRBJ2-1; the D is unclear. CDR3 size: 15 residues. Germline assignment: CDR1 SGHTA and CDR2 FQGNSA. V lost 1 base and J lost 2, with 9 bases in between. Full variable domain (outside the CDR3, taken from reference TRBV7-2 and TRBJ2-1): GAGVSQSPSNKVTEKGKDVELRCDPISGHTALYWYRQSLGQGLEFLIYFQGNSAPDKSGLPSDRFSAERTGGSVSTLTIQRTQQEDSAVYLCASSLGLPAYNEQFFGPGTRLTVL.

The chain employs TRBV3-1 and TRBJ2-7; 8 bases map to TRBD1. CDR1 and CDR2 (germline): LGHDT, YNNKEL (reference sequence). The V segment lost 3 bases and the J segment 5 bases; nucleotides outside the gene matches: 15. The CDR3 spans 17 residues. The CDR3 is CASSQHLRQGAPHEQYF. The CDR3 DNA is TGTGCCAGCAGCCAGCATCTTCGGCAGGGGGCCCCCCACGAGCAGTACTTC.

In its sample, this clonotype was seen a few times. V and J are TRBV5-1 and TRBJ2-1; no firm D call. Germline V lookup: CDR1 SGHRS, CDR2 YFSETQ. The CDR3 has 12 amino acids. The ends were cut back, 5 bases at V and 15 bases at J, with 18 bases in the middle. CDR3 residues: CASRDEGWQWFF. In DNA form, the CDR3 reads TGCGCCAGCAGGGACGAAGGGTGGCAATGGTTCTTC.

This clonotype was seen a handful of times. The V gene is TRBV6-1, the J gene TRBJ1-6; maybe TRBD1 (5 bases). Germline CDR1 and CDR2: MNHNS and SASEGT. This CDR3 region has 14 residues. Between the trimmed V and J ends, which lost 6 bases and 7 bases, there was a span of 13 bases. The CDR3 coding sequence is TGTGCCAGCAGGTCCGGGACCATGAATTCACCCCTCCACTTT. As protein: CASRSGTMNSPLHF.

The V and J genes are TRBV5-1 and TRBJ2-3; D ambiguous. The CDR3 consists of 14 residues. The V end was cut by 1 base, the J end by 0 bases, with 6 bases between. The germline V gene encodes CDR1 SGHRS and CDR2 YFSETQ. CDR3 sequence (DNA): TGCGCCAGCAGCTTGTTTAGGAGCACAGATACGCAGTATTTT. Translating it yields CASSLFRSTDTQYF.

This clonotype was detected many times. The chain is built from TRBV4-3 and TRBJ2-1; D may be TRBD1 (6 bases). The CDR3 has 16 residues. V was pared by 3 bases and J by 4 bases, with 16 bases between. Germline loops: CDR1 LGHNA, CDR2 YSLEER. DNA of the CDR3: TGCGCCAGCAGCCACCTCCGGGACACCGCTTACAATGAGCAGTTCTTC. This sequence encodes CASSHLRDTAYNEQFF.

This clonotype has just one count. An end of the junction differs from the germline gene, which may be a read error. V gene TRBV12-3 or TRBV12-4 combines with J gene TRBJ2-7, with TRBD1 matching 7 bases. The CDR3 loop spans 15 amino acids. In nucleotides, the CDR3 is TGTGCCAGCAGTCAGGGACAGCACATTTCCTACGAGCAGTGCTTC. Its protein product is CASSQGQHISYEQCF.

This chain connects TRBV5-1 to TRBJ2-1; TRBD2 is a possible D gene (6 bases). Per germline, CDR1 SGHRS and CDR2 YFSETQ. The V gene lost 0 bases and the J gene lost 8 bases, with 15 bases spanning the gap. The CDR3 is 15 residues long. The CDR3 bases are TGCGCCAGCAGCTTGGGACTAGTCAAAGGCGATGAGCAGTTCTTC. It yields the protein CASSLGLVKGDEQFF.

This clonotype occurred a few times. The V and J genes are TRBV12-3 or TRBV12-4 and TRBJ2-2; tentative D call: TRBD2 (5 bases). With 4 bases removed from V and 5 bases from J, the gap between germline ends came to 17 bases. The CDR3 length is 16 residues. CDR3 loop: CASSSRAGHSTGELFF. DNA for the CDR3: TGTGCCAGCAGTTCAAGGGCGGGCCATTCAACCGGGGAGCTGTTTTTT.

This clonotype was counted between two and nine times. This chain uses TRBV2 with TRBJ2-7, with 9 bases fitting TRBD2. The germline V gene has CDR1 SNHLY and CDR2 FYNNEI. The CDR3 is made up of 16 amino acids. V was clipped by 0 bases and J by 6 bases; unmatched bases: 9. In DNA form, the CDR3 reads TGTGCCAGCAGTGAAGCGCTTCGGCTAGCGGGAAGCGAGCAGTACTTC. This translates into CASSEALRLAGSEQYF. The variable domain in full, completed from reference TRBV2 and TRBJ2-7, reads EPEVTQTPSHQVTQMGQEVILRCVPISNHLYFYWYRQILGQKVEFLVSFYNNEISEKSEIFDDQFSVERPDGSNFTLKIRSTKLEDSAMYFCASSEALRLAGSEQYFGPGTRLTVT.

In the case of this clonotype: The junction does not match germline at one end; this may be a read error. The gene calls are TRBV7-8 and TRBJ2-1, with D unclear. CDR1 is SGHVS, CDR2 FQNEAQ, per germline. The CDR3 is 10 residues long. The CDR3 reads CASSLGHQVF. The CDR3 region has the DNA TGTGCCAGCAGCTTAGGGCACCAGGTCTTC.

This clonotype has only a few counts. This sequence joins TRBV18 and TRBJ2-1; D is unresolved. V dropped 6 bases and J dropped 7 bases, with 22 bases sitting between them. This CDR3 contains 16 residues. Germline loops: CDR1 KGHSH, CDR2 LQKENI. The CDR3 region is CASSPGSVRLSNEQFF. CDR3 nucleotide sequence: TGTGCCAGCTCTCCCGGCAGCGTCCGCTTGAGTAATGAGCAGTTCTTC.

This clonotype was seen more than once but under ten times. V usage is TRBV27 and J usage is TRBJ2-3, with no clear D. The germline CDR1 and CDR2 sequences are MNHEY and SMNVEV (reference sequence). The V and J ends lost 3 bases and 6 bases respectively, with 13 bases between them. This CDR3 has 14 amino acids. The CDR3 DNA sequence: TGTGCCAGCAGTTTCGGCAAGGATGTCGATACGCAGTATTTT. This translates into CASSFGKDVDTQYF.

This clonotype has more than one count but fewer than ten. The germline gene is not matched at one end of the junction; a read error may be the cause. CDR3 amino acids: CASRAYSGVTGSTIYF. For the CDR3, the DNA is TGTGCCAGCAGGGCCTACTCAGGGGTCACTGGAAGCACCATATATTTT. This chain links TRBV12-3 or TRBV12-4 with TRBJ1-3, with D possibly matching TRBD1 (6 bases). There are 16 residues in the CDR3.

This clonotype appeared a few times. This chain uses TRBV6-5 with TRBJ1-4, with D hard to call. This CDR3 has 15 amino acids. Germline V gives CDR1 MNHEY, CDR2 SVGAGI. V was cut by 0 bases and J by 7 bases, with 12 bases left in between. CDR3 in DNA: TGTGCCAGCAGTTACTCGATCACTAGTGGTGAAAAACTGTTTTTT. Its translation is CASSYSITSGEKLFF.

In its sample, this clonotype was seen many times. CDR3 DNA sequence: TGTGCCATCAGTTCAGGGACTAGCGGAACCTACGAGCAGTACTTC. Translating it yields CAISSGTSGTYEQYF. The J gene is TRBJ2-7, the V gene TRBV10-3, with TRBD2 identical over 11 bases. Germline CDR1 is ENHRY and CDR2 is SYGVKD. The V and J ends lost 5 bases and 2 bases, in that order; junction bases with no gene match: 5. This CDR3 region has 15 residues.

This clonotype was picked up a small number of times. The chain uses TRBV11-2 and TRBJ2-7, with no clear D. Germline V CDR1 and CDR2: SGHAT, FQNNGV. Between the trimmed V and J ends, which lost 2 bases and 4 bases, there was a span of 6 bases. This CDR3 is built from 12 residues. CDR3 nucleotide sequence: TGTGCCAGCAGCTTAATTTGGTACGAGCAGTACTTC. Protein product: CASSLIWYEQYF.